Reported below is one T cell receptor (beta chain). Its cognate antigen is unknown. This CDR3 is 14 amino acids long. CDR1 and CDR2 from the germline V gene are SGHNT and YYREEE (reference sequence). V lost 1 base and J 6 bases, leaving 11 bases between the germline ends. This specimen belongs to a study of shared clonotypes between healthy human individuals. Study-level findings and limits: Sampling used blood alone; tissue repertoires probably differ.

Deep-level running was used for the assay. Several immunoSEQ plates received, in even portions, the genomic DNA of each subset. The table came from immunoSEQ multiplex PCR; TCRdb's copy has only in-frame clones and leaves some out. The sample has around 560,000 clones, about 95% seen once. Only CD45RO-negative cells positively selected for CCR7 counted as naive CD8 cells, so terminally differentiated effector memory CD45RA+ cells were excluded. The rearrangement links TRBV5-4 to TRBJ1-5; possible D gene TRBD1, 5 bases. Input material: naive CD8+ T cells sorted from blood. The receptor comes from a woman aged 25 to 39 in good health. CDR3: CASSLWGSGQPQHF. The CDR3 DNA sequence: TGTGCCAGCAGCTTGTGGGGGTCGGGTCAGCCCCAGCATTTT.